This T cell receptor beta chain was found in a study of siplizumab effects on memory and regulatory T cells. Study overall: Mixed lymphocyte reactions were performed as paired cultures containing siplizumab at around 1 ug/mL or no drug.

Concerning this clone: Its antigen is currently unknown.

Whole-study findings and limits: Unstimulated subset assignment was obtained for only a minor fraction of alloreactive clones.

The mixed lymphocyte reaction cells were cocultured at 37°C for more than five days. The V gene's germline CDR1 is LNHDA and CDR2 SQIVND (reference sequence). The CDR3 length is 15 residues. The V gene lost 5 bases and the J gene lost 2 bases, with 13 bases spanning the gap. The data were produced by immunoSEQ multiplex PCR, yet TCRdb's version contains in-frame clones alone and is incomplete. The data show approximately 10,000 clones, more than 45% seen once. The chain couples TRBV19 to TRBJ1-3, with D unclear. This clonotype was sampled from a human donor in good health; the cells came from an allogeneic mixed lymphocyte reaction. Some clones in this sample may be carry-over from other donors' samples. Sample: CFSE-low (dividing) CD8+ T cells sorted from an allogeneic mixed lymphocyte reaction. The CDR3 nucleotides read TGTGCCAGTAGTCCGGACGTCCTCGCTGGAAACACCATATATTTT. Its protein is CASSPDVLAGNTIYF.